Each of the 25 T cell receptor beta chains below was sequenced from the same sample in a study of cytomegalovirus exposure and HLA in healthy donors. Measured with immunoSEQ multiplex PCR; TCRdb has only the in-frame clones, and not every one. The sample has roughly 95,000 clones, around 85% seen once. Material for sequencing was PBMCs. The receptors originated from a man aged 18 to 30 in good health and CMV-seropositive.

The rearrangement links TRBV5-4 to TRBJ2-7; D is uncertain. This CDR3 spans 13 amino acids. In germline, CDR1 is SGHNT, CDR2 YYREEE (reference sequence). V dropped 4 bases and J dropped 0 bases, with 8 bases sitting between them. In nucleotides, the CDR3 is TGTGCCAGCAGCGCGGTCAGCTCCTACGAGCAGTACTTC. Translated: CASSAVSSYEQYF.

CDR3 in amino acids: CASSESGTGTLRNEKLFF. The CDR3 bases are TGCGCCAGCAGTGAGTCCGGGACAGGGACTTTGAGGAATGAAAAACTGTTTTTT. The rearrangement links TRBV10-2 to TRBJ1-4; 9 bases match TRBD1. The CDR3 consists of 18 residues. Germline CDR1 and CDR2: WSHSY and SAAADI. V shed 0 bases, J shed 5 bases, and the junction held 10 bases outside the gene matches.

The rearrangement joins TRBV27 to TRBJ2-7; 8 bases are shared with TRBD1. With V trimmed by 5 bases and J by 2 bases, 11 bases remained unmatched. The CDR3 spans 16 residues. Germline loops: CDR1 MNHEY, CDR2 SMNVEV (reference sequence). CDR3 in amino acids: CASSTLSSGGPYEQYV. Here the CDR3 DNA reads TGTGCCAGCAGTACCTTGAGTTCAGGGGGCCCCTACGAGCAGTACGTC.

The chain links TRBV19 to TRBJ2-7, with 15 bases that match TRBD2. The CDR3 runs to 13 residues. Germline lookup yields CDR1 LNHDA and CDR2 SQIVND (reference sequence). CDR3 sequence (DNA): TGTGCCAGTAGTATAGGGACTAGCGGGAGGGCCGTCGTC. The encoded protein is CASSIGTSGRAVV.

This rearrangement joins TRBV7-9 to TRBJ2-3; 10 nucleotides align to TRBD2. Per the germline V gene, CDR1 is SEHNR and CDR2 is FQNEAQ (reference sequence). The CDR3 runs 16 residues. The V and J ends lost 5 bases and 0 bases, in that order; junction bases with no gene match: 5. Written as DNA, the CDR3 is TGTGCCAGCAGCCGAGGGACTAGCGTTAGCACAGATACGCAGTATTTT. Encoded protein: CASSRGTSVSTDTQYF.

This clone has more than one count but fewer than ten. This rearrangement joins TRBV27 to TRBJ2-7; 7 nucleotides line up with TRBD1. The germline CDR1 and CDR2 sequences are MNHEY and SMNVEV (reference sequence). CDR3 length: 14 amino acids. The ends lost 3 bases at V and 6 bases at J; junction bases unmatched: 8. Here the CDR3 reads CASSLGGQASEQYF. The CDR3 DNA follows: TGTGCCAGCAGTTTGGGCGGACAGGCGTCCGAGCAGTACTTC.

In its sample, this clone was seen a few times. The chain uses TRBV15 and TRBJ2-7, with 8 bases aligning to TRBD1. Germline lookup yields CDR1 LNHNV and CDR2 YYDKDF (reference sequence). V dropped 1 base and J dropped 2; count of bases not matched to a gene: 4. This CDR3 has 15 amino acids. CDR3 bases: TGTGCCACCAGCAGAGTCGAGACAGGGGCCTACGAGCAGTACTTC. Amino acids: CATSRVETGAYEQYF.

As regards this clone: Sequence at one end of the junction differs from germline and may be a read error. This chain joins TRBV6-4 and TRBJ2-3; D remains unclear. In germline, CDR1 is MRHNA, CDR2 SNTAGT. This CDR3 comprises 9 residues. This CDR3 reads CASSDPTGF. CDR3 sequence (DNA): TGTGCCAGCAGTGACCCTACCGGGTTT.

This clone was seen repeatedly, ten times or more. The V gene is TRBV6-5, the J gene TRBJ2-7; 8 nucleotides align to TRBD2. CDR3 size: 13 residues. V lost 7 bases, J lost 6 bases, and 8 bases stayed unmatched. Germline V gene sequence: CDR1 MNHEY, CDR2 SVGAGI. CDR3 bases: TGTGCCAGCACCGGACTAGCCCTCAGCGAGCAGTACTTC. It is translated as CASTGLALSEQYF.

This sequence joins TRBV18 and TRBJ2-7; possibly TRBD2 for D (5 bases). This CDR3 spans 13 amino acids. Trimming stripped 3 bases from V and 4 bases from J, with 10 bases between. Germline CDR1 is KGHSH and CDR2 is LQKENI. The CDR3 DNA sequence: TGTGCCAGCTCACCGGACTTCCAGTACGAGCAGTACTTC. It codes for CASSPDFQYEQYF.

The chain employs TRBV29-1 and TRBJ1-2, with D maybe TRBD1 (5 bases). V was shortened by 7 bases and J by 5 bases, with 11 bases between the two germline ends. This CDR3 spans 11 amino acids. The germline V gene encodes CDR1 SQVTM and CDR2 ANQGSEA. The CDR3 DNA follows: TGCAGCGCCAGGGAAGGGTATGGCTACACCTTC. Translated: CSAREGYGYTF. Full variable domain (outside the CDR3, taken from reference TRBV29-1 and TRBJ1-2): SAVISQKPSRDICQRGTSLTIQCQVDSQVTMMFWYRQQPGQSLTLIATANQGSEATYESGFVIDKFPISRPNLTFSTLTVSNMSPEDSSIYLCSAREGYGYTFGSGTRLTVV.

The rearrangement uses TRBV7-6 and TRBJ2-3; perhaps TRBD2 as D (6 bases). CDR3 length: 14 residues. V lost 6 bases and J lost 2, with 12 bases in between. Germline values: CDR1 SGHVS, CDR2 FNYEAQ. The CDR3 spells CASSHSGPTDTQYF. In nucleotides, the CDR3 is TGTGCCAGCAGTCATAGCGGACCCACAGATACGCAGTATTTT.

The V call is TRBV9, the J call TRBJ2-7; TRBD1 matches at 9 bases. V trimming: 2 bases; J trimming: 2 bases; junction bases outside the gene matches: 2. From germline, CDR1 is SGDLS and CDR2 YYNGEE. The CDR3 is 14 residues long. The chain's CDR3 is CASSVGTGTYEQYF. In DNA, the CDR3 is TGTGCCAGCAGCGTCGGGACAGGGACCTACGAGCAGTACTTC. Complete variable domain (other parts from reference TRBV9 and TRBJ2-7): DSGVTQTPKHLITATGQRVTLRCSPRSGDLSVYWYQQSLDQGLQFLIQYYNGEERAKGNILERFSAQQFPDLHSELNLSSLELGDSALYFCASSVGTGTYEQYFGPGTRLTVT.

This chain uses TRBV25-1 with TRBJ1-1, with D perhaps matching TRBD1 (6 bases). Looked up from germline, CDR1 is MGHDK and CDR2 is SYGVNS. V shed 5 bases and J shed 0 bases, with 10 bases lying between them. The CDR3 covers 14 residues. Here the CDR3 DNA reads TGTGCCAGCAGTTTGACAGGAATGAACACTGAAGCTTTCTTT. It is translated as CASSLTGMNTEAFF.

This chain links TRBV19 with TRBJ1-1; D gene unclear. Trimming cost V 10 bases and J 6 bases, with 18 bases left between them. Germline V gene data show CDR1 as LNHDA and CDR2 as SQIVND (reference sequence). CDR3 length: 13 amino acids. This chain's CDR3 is CAISVGEGSEAFF. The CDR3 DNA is TGTGCCATCTCGGTCGGGGAAGGATCTGAAGCTTTCTTT.

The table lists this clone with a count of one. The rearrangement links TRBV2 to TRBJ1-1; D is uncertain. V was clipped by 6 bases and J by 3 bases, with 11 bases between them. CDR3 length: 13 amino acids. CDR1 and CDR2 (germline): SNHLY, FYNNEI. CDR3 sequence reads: CASRISPDTEAFF. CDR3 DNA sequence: TGTGCCAGCAGAATCTCTCCAGACACTGAAGCTTTCTTT.

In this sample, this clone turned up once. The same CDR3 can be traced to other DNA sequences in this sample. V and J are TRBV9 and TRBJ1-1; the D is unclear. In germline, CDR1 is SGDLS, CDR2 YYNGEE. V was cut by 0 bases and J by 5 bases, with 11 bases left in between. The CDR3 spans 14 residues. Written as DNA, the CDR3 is TGTGCCAGCAGCGTAGAGGCGGCACGGACTGAAGCTTTCTTT. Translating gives CASSVEAARTEAFF. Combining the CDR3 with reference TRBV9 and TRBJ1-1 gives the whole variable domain DSGVTQTPKHLITATGQRVTLRCSPRSGDLSVYWYQQSLDQGLQFLIQYYNGEERAKGNILERFSAQQFPDLHSELNLSSLELGDSALYFCASSVEAARTEAFFGQGTRLTVV.

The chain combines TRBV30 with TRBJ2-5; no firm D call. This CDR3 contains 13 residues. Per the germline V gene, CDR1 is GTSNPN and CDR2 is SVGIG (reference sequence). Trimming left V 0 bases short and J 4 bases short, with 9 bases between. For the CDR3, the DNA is TGTGCCTGGAGTGTACAACGAGGAGAGACCCAGTACTTC. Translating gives CAWSVQRGETQYF.

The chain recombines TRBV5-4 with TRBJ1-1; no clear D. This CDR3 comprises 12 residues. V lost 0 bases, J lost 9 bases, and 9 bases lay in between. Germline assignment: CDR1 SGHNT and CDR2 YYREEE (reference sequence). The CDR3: CASSLERAKAFF. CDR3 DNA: TGTGCCAGCAGCTTGGAGAGGGCCAAAGCTTTCTTT.

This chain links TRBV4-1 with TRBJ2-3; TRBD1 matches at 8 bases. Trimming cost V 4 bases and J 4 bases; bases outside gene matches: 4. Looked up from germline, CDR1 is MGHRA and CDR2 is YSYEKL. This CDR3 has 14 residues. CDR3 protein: CASSLGQGPDTQYF. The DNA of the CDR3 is TGCGCCAGCAGCCTTGGACAGGGACCAGATACGCAGTATTTT.

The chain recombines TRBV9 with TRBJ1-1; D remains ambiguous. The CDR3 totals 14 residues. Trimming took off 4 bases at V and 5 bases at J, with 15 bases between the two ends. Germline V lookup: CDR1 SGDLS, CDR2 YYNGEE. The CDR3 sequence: CASSPELTGTEAFF. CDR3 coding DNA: TGTGCCAGCAGCCCCGAATTAACCGGGACTGAAGCTTTCTTT.

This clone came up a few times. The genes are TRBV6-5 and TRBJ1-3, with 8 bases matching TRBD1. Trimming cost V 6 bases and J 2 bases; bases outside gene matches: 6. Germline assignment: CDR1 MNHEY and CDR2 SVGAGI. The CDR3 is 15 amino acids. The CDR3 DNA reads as TGTGCCAGCAGAGGACAGGGAGCGGCTGGAAACACCATATATTTT. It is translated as CASRGQGAAGNTIYF.

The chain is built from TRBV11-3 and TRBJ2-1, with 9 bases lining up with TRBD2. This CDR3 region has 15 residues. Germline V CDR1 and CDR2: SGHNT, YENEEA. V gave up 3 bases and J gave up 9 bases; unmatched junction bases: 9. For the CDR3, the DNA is TGTGCCAGCAGCTTCAGGTTAGCGGGAGAGGGTGAGCAGTTCTTC. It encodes CASSFRLAGEGEQFF.

CDR3 region: CASSQHPGLAGGKGTGELFF. DNA of the CDR3: TGCGCCAGCAGCCAGCACCCGGGACTAGCGGGAGGGAAAGGCACCGGGGAGCTGTTTTTT. The chain carries TRBV4-1 and TRBJ2-2; 16 nucleotides agree with TRBD2. The CDR3 totals 20 residues. V dropped 3 bases and J dropped 4; count of bases not matched to a gene: 11. Germline V gene lookup returns CDR1 MGHRA and CDR2 YSYEKL.

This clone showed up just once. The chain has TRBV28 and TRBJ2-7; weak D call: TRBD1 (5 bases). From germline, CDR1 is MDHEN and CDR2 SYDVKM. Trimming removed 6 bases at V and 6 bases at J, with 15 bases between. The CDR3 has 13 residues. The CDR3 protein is CASRSTAWGEQYV. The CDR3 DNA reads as TGTGCCAGCAGGTCGACAGCATGGGGCGAGCAGTACGTC.